Presented here are 10 T cell receptor beta chains from one specimen sequenced in a study of post-analysis software for immune sequencing data (dated by TCRdb to about 2015). Study-level results and caveats: About 5 TRBV segments, including TRBV5-6, TRBV5-1 and TRBV20-1, were significantly more frequent in patients than controls.

Antigen specificity for these receptors is unknown. Receptor amplification or capture employed PCR. Sequencing relied on an Illumina HiSeq 2500. To reduce PCR and sequencing biases, unique molecular identifiers were incorporated into the TCR beta cDNA libraries. TCRdb reworked the public reads: Q25 trimming with fastp, MiXCR clone assembly, productive beta chains retained. Each record represents a unique CDR3 protein, reported with the most common genes and DNA among its rows. The sample table holds roughly 600,000 distinct CDR3 sequences, of which roughly two fifths were seen once. Together, the top ten hold under 2% of the sample. Sequencing input: blood. The receptor source for this set is a girl between 5 and 17 years old with multiple sclerosis.

This chain links TRBV12-3 or TRBV12-4 with TRBJ1-2, with 7 bases identical to TRBD1. The trim removed 8 bases at V and 8 bases at J, leaving 8 bases unmatched. The CDR3 runs to 12 residues. In nucleotides, the CDR3 is TGTGCCAGCGTTAACAGGGGCGAGGGCTACACCTTC. Amino acids: CASVNRGEGYTF.

Only a few counts were recorded for this clonotype. The chain carries TRBV24-1 and TRBJ2-2, with D tentatively TRBD1 (6 bases). Trimming removed 3 bases from V and 6 bases from J, with 7 bases in between. The germline CDR1 and CDR2 sequences are KGHDR and SFDVKD. The CDR3 length is 13 residues. CDR3: CATSDAGAGELFF. CDR3 nucleotide sequence: TGTGCCACCAGTGATGCAGGGGCCGGGGAGCTGTTTTTT.

This clonotype has only a few counts. The CDR3: CASSTGTFTNYGYTF. The CDR3 DNA is TGTGCCAGCAGTACGGGGACTTTTACTAACTATGGCTACACCTTC. The rearrangement joins TRBV6-5 to TRBJ1-2, with TRBD1 as a possible D gene (5 bases). The CDR3 loop spans 15 amino acids. The V gene lost 5 bases and the J gene lost 0 bases, with 13 bases spanning the gap. Germline V gene data show CDR1 as MNHEY and CDR2 as SVGAGI.

The sample holds a few counts of this clonotype. The V gene is TRBV20-1, the J gene TRBJ2-7; TRBD1 matches 8 bases. Germline CDR1 and CDR2: DFQATT and SNEGSKA (reference sequence). The CDR3 is 14 residues long. The CDR3 sequence: CSSRVHDRGNEQYF. CDR3 DNA: TGCAGCTCCCGGGTCCATGACAGGGGCAACGAGCAGTACTTC.

This clonotype was seen more than once but under ten times. The CDR3 is CASSEYRGPYEQYF. For the CDR3, the DNA is TGTGCCAGCAGTGAGTACAGGGGACCCTACGAGCAGTACTTC. The chain combines TRBV6-1 with TRBJ2-7; 7 bases match TRBD1. CDR3 length: 14 residues. CDR1 is MNHNS, CDR2 SASEGT, per germline. Trimming removed 3 bases from V and 2 bases from J; junction bases left unmatched: 4.

This rearrangement joins TRBV20-1 to TRBJ2-1, with D tentatively TRBD1 (7 bases). Germline loops: CDR1 DFQATT, CDR2 SNEGSKA (reference sequence). CDR3 length: 15 residues. The V end lost 0 bases, the J end lost 8 bases, and 17 bases lay between the germline ends. CDR3 in amino acids: CSARDQGGQVDEQFF. The DNA for the CDR3 is TGCAGTGCTAGAGATCAGGGGGGCCAAGTGGATGAGCAGTTCTTC.

V usage is TRBV7-2 and J usage is TRBJ2-3; tentative D call: TRBD1 (5 bases). The CDR3 runs to 15 residues. Germline V gives CDR1 SGHTA, CDR2 FQGNSA. Between the trimmed V and J ends, which lost 5 bases and 6 bases, there was a span of 18 bases. The CDR3 coding sequence is TGTGCCAGCAGCCCAACAGGTTCTAATCGTGATACGCAGTATTTT. Translation gives CASSPTGSNRDTQYF.

The chain uses TRBV5-1 and TRBJ1-2; 8 bases agree with TRBD1. Germline V gives CDR1 SGHRS, CDR2 YFSETQ. The CDR3 has 14 residues. The trim removed 4 bases at V and 8 bases at J, leaving 10 bases unmatched. The CDR3, as DNA: TGCGCCAGCAGCGACGGACAGGGCCTGCGAGGCTACACCTTC. The encoded protein is CASSDGQGLRGYTF.

This clonotype came up a few times. This sequence joins TRBV20-1 and TRBJ2-7; D not certain. CDR1 DFQATT and CDR2 SNEGSKA come from the germline V gene (reference sequence). The germline V and J ends were trimmed by 6 bases and 2 bases, with 11 bases remaining between them. The CDR3 sequence is 12 residues long. CDR3 loop: CSAHPGTYEQYF. CDR3 sequence (DNA): TGCAGTGCGCATCCAGGCACCTACGAGCAGTACTTC.

The rearrangement joins TRBV5-1 to TRBJ2-5; 8 positions agree with TRBD1. Germline assignment: CDR1 SGHRS and CDR2 YFSETQ. There are 15 residues in the CDR3. V shed 4 bases, J shed 4 bases, and the junction held 9 bases outside the gene matches. The CDR3 DNA is TGCGCCAGCAGCCTAACCACCGGGACAGGAGAGACCCAGTACTTC. As protein: CASSLTTGTGETQYF.